This T cell receptor beta chain was sequenced in a study of T cells in Graves' hyperthyroidism and ophthalmopathy. Study-level results: Researchers report that a 13 V-J model separated ophthalmopathy from stable hyperthyroidism. The model anticipated ophthalmopathy a median around six months pre-onset.

With 6 bases removed from V and 4 bases from J, the gap between germline ends came to 14 bases. The germline V gene encodes CDR1 MNHNS and CDR2 SASEGT. The CDR3 runs 14 residues. TCR beta CDR3 regions were amplified from RNA. HTBI primers drove first-round RT-PCR of the TCR CDR3. Using its own MiXCR run on the multiplex PCR reads, TCRdb lists one record per CDR3 protein. The data hold about 290,000 distinct CDR3 sequences, with roughly 20% observed a single time. Individuals with ophthalmopathy presented a Clinical Activity Score of at least 3, a NOSPECS grade of at least 4 and a duration under 3 months. PBMCs were derived from 10 ml fresh peripheral blood. The table lists this clonotype with a few counts. Its specificity is unknown.

Sequenced: blood. The chain links TRBV6-1 to TRBJ2-3; the D gene is possibly TRBD2 (7 bases). The sequence came from a man aged 45-65 years with Graves' ophthalmopathy. CDR3 region: CASRGGRRADTQYF. The CDR3 coding sequence is TGTGCCAGCAGGGGGGGGCGTCGGGCAGATACGCAGTATTTT.